This T cell receptor (beta chain) was sequenced during a study of breast tumors, draining lymph nodes, adjacent tissues. This CDR3 is built from 14 residues. Germline V gene lookup returns CDR1 SQVTM and CDR2 ANQGSEA. A single record per CDR3 protein comes from TCRdb applying MiXCR to the multiplex PCR reads. Of more than 10,000 distinct CDR3 sequences in the sample, approximately 50% were seen once. Note on this clonotype: Its cognate antigen is unknown. A read error may produce the germline difference seen at one junction end.

Findings of the study overall: Tumor TCR diversity was below lymph nodes but above nontumor tissue.

Sequenced sample: tumor-adjacent breast tissue. The chain employs TRBV29-1 and TRBJ2-1; D perhaps matches TRBD2 (5 bases). The clonotype was recovered from a female donor with breast cancer. Some clones in this sample may be carry-over from other donors' samples. The CDR3 DNA follows: TGCAGCGTTAAAGACTATAGCTCCTACAATGAGCAGTTCTTC. Protein: CSVKDYSSYNEQFF.